The rows below give T cell receptor beta chains drawn from one sample of a study of Ad26.COV2.S vaccination and SARS-CoV-2 variants. Some clones are missing from TCRdb's copy, which holds only in-frame ones; the method was immunoSEQ multiplex PCR. The sample comprises hundreds of thousands of clones, about 90% of which are singletons, and approximately 1.5% rests with the top ten. Sample: peripheral blood, taken in a trial of Ad26.COV2.S vaccine versus placebo. The receptor source for this set is a person between 18 and 60 years old who received the Ad26.COV2.S COVID-19 vaccine or a placebo. Each CDR3 is given with its conserved first and last residue. A D gene is named only where the DNA matches it firmly. Size is omitted from some rows. Given values are once, few, many or a class for expanded clones.

cdr3_nt cdr3_aa d_call j_call v_call clone_size
TGCGCCAGCAGCTTTGCCGGGAGGGAGCTGTTTTTT CASSFAGRELFF . TRBJ2-2 TRBV5-1 .
TGTGCCAGCTCACTTCCACAGGGGGCGGGCCACGAGCAGTACTTC CASSLPQGAGHEQYF TRBD1 TRBJ2-7 TRBV18 .
TGTGCCATCAGGGACCCGGTGGTACATGGGTCCGGGGAGCTGTTTTTT CAIRDPVVHGSGELFF . TRBJ2-2 TRBV10-3 .
TGCAGCGTCGCCCGAGGGACAGCCAACACCGGGGAGCTGTTTTTT CSVARGTANTGELFF TRBD1 TRBJ2-2 TRBV29-1 .
TGTGCCAGCAGTGACAGGGGGCTGGCTAACACCGGGGAGCTGTTTTTT CASSDRGLANTGELFF TRBD1 TRBJ2-2 TRBV2 .
TGCGCCAGCAGCTATGGGACAGGAGCCTACGAGCAGTACTTC CASSYGTGAYEQYF TRBD1 TRBJ2-7 TRBV5-1 .
TGTGCCAGCAGCCCTTCAGGGTCCCCTGTGCAGTTCTTC CASSPSGSPVQFF . TRBJ2-1 TRBV7-3 .
TGTGCCAGCAGTTATAACAGCTTCTCTGGAAACACCATATATTTT CASSYNSFSGNTIYF . TRBJ1-3 TRBV6-5 .
TGTGCCACCAGTGATCACCCCCCCAGGGAGACCGGGGAGCTGTTTTTT CATSDHPPRETGELFF . TRBJ2-2 TRBV24-1 .
TGTGCCAGCAGCTACCAGACTAGCGGGGCAATCACAGATACGCAGTATTTT CASSYQTSGAITDTQYF TRBD2 TRBJ2-3 TRBV7-2 .
TGTGCCAGCACCGGGGACAGGACTGAAGCTTTCTTT CASTGDRTEAFF TRBD1 TRBJ1-1 TRBV5-6 .
TGTGCCAGCAGCCAAGGGTCCAACACTGAAGCTTTCTTT CASSQGSNTEAFF . TRBJ1-1 TRBV4-2 .
TGTGCCAGCATCCGGACTAGCGGGATCTACAATGAGCAGTTCTTC CASIRTSGIYNEQFF TRBD2 TRBJ2-1 TRBV6-5 .
TGTGCCTGGAGTGTAACAGATACGCAGTATTTT CAWSVTDTQYF . TRBJ2-3 TRBV30 .
TGTGCCAGCAGTCAGACAGGAGATGAGCAGTTCTTC CASSQTGDEQFF . TRBJ2-1 TRBV7-2 .
TGTGCCAGCAGCGAGACAGGACACGGGAACACTGAAGCTTTCTTT CASSETGHGNTEAFF . TRBJ1-1 TRBV7-9 .
TGTGCCAGCAGCCATTGGGACAGTGGTAATTCACCCCTCCACTTT CASSHWDSGNSPLHF TRBD1 TRBJ1-6 TRBV3-1/TRBV3-2 once
TGCAGCGGGGGAAGGTACCAAGAGACCCAGTACTTC CSGGRYQETQYF . TRBJ2-5 TRBV29-1 .
TGTGCCAGCAGTCCCAGACAGTCCCTCTATGGCTACACCTTC CASSPRQSLYGYTF . TRBJ1-2 TRBV3-1/TRBV3-2 .
TGTGCCAGTAGTATCAGCGGCAGCTCCTATGGCTACACCTTC CASSISGSSYGYTF . TRBJ1-2 TRBV19 .
TGTGCCATCAGTGAGGTTGACAGAAGGCTTATGGAGACCCAGTACTTC CAISEVDRRLMETQYF . TRBJ2-5 TRBV10-3 .
TGTGCCAGTAGTATTGGCCGGGAGGGGATGAACACTGAAGCTTTCTTT CASSIGREGMNTEAFF . TRBJ1-1 TRBV19 .
TGTGCCAGTAGTATAGACTTCGAGGGACCCCTCCACTTT CASSIDFEGPLHF . TRBJ1-6 TRBV19 once
TGTGCCAGCAGCTCCGGGACAGTTCTTTTATTGTCCGGGGAGCTGTTTTTT CASSSGTVLLLSGELFF TRBD1 TRBJ2-2 TRBV5-8 .
TGTGCCACCAGCACCCGACGCCTCTCTGGAAACACCATATATTTT CATSTRRLSGNTIYF . TRBJ1-3 TRBV15 .
TGTGCCAGCAGTTACGGTGGTGGTGGCTACGAGCAGTACTTC CASSYGGGGYEQYF . TRBJ2-7 TRBV6-6 .
TGTGCTAGCAGCTTAGACGCACAGGGGACAGATACGCAGTATTTT CASSLDAQGTDTQYF TRBD1 TRBJ2-3 TRBV7-7 once
TGTGCCAGCAGTTACGACGGGGGACAGATCTACGAGCAGTACTTC CASSYDGGQIYEQYF . TRBJ2-7 TRBV6-2/TRBV6-3 .
TGTGCCAGCAGCGTGATCACGGTTTACAATGAGCAGTTCTTC CASSVITVYNEQFF . TRBJ2-1 TRBV9 .
TGTGCCAGCAGCGCGACAGTCTACGAGCAGTACTTC CASSATVYEQYF . TRBJ2-7 TRBV6-5 .
TGTGCCAGTAGTGTAGCGTGGGGCTCTGGGGCCAACGTCCTGACTTTC CASSVAWGSGANVLTF . TRBJ2-6 TRBV19 .
TGTGCCAGCTCACCACCGTTTATGAGGGGATCAACCTACGAGCAGTACTTC CASSPPFMRGSTYEQYF . TRBJ2-7 TRBV18 once
TGTGCCAGCAGCTTTTTACAGGGGCTCGATGGCTACACCTTC CASSFLQGLDGYTF TRBD1 TRBJ1-2 TRBV7-2 .
TGTGCCAGCAGTTACGCCGCGGGCACAGATACGCAGTATTTT CASSYAAGTDTQYF . TRBJ2-3 TRBV6-5 .
TGCGCCAGCAGCTTAACGGGAAAGGGGGGACTCACTGAAGCTTTCTTT CASSLTGKGGLTEAFF . TRBJ1-1 TRBV5-1 .
TGTGCCAGCAGCGCCTTAGCGGGAGGGTACGATGAGCAGTTCTTC CASSALAGGYDEQFF TRBD2 TRBJ2-1 TRBV5-8 .
TGTGCCAGCAGTTACTCGGGCCTGGGAGAGACCCAGTACTTC CASSYSGLGETQYF . TRBJ2-5 TRBV6-5 .
TGTGCCAGCAGTGTACACAAGTACCAAGAGACCCAGTACTTC CASSVHKYQETQYF . TRBJ2-5 TRBV2 .
TGTGCCACCACGGGGGGGGACAGGGGTGTTGATGAGCAGTTCTTC CATTGGDRGVDEQFF TRBD1 TRBJ2-1 TRBV10-3 .
TGTGCCAGCAGCCCTTTCCGGGCGGCTCTGGGCTACACCTTC CASSPFRAALGYTF . TRBJ1-2 TRBV3-1/TRBV3-2 few
TGTGCCAGCAGTGGGGGACTAGCGGGCTCCTACAATGAGCAGTTCTTC CASSGGLAGSYNEQFF TRBD2 TRBJ2-1 TRBV6-1 .
TGTGCCAGCAGCTTAGTGGGTGGGCGGAGCTCCTACGAGCAGTACTTC CASSLVGGRSSYEQYF . TRBJ2-7 TRBV7-2 .
TGTGCCACCAGCAGAGATGGTCAGGCCTCCCTAATGTCGCAGTTCTTC CATSRDGQASLMSQFF . TRBJ2-1 TRBV15 .
TGTGCCACCAGCAGAGAGGCTTTTCCCTCCTACGAGCAGTACTTC CATSREAFPSYEQYF . TRBJ2-7 TRBV15 .